This T cell receptor (beta chain) was captured by sequencing in a study of blood T cell repertoires in COVID-19. The germline V gene encodes CDR1 LGHNA and CDR2 YNFKEQ. This CDR3 region has 14 residues. The J segment lost 5 bases and the V segment lost 1 base, leaving 4 bases of the junction unmatched. The repertoire was sequenced with immunoSEQ multiplex PCR; TCRdb's copy has only in-frame clones and lacks some. The table shows 250,000 to 400,000 clones, with approximately 87% occurring only once. Sequenced: PBMCs or T cells enriched from blood (not recorded which). The clonotype originates from a woman in her twenties or thirties who had recovered from COVID-19. The V call is TRBV4-2, the J call TRBJ2-5, with 7 bases identical to TRBD1. The CDR3 sequence is CASSQGGGGETQYF. As DNA, the CDR3 is TGTGCCAGCAGCCAAGGAGGGGGCGGGGAGACCCAGTACTTC.